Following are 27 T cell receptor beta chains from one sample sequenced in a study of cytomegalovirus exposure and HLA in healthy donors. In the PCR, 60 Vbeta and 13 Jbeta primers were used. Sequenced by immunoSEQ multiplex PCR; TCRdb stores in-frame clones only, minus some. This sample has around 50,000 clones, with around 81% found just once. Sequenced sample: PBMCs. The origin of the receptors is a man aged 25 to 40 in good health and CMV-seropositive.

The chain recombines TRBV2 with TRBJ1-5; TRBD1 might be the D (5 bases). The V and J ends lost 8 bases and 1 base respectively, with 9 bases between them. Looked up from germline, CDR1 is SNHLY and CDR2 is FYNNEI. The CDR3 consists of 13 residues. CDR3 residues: CASERDSNQPQHF. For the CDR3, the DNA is TGTGCCAGCGAGCGGGACAGCAATCAGCCCCAGCATTTT.

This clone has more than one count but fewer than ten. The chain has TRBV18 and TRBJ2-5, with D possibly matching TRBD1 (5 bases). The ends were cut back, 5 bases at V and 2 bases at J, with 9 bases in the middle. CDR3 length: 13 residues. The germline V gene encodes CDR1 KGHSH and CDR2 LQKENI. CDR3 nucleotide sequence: TGTGCCAGCTCAACGCAGGGACAAGAGACCCAGTACTTC. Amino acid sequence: CASSTQGQETQYF.

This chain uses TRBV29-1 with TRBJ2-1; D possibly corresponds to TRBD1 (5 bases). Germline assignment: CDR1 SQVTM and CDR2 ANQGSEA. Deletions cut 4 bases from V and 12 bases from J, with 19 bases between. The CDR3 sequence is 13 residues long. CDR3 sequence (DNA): TGCAGCGTTGGGGGCTCGTCTCCTCTGGGGCAGTTCTTC. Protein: CSVGGSSPLGQFF.

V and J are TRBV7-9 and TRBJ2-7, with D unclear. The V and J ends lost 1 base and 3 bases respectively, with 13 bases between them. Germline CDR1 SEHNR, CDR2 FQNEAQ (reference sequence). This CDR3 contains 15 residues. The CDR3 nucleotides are TGTGCCAGCAGCTTAGGGTCCCTAGAATTCTACGAGCAGTACTTC. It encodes CASSLGSLEFYEQYF.

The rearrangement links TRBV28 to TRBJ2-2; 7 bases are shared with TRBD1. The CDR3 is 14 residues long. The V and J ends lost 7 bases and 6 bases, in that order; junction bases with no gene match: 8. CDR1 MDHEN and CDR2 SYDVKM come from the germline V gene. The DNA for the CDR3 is TGTGCCAGCAATAACAGGGGTTGGGCCGGGGAGCTGTTTTTT. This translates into CASNNRGWAGELFF.

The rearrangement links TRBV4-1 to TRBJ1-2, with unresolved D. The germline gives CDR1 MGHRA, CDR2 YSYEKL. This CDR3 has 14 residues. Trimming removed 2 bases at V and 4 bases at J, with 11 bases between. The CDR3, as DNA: TGCGCCAGCAGCCAATGGGCCAGTCTCTATGGCTACACCTTC. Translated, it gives CASSQWASLYGYTF.

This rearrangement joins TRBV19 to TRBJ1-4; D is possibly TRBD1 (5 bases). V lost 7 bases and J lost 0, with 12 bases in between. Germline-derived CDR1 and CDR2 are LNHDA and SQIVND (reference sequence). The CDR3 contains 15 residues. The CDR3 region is CASKQDRSTNEKLFF. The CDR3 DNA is TGTGCCAGTAAACAAGACAGATCAACTAATGAAAAACTGTTTTTT.

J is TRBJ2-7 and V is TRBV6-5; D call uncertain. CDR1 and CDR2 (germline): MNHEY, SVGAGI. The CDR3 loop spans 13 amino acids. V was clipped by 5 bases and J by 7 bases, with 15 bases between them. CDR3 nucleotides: TGTGCCAGCAGTGAAGCGACCGTCGTAGAGCAGTACTTC. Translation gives CASSEATVVEQYF.

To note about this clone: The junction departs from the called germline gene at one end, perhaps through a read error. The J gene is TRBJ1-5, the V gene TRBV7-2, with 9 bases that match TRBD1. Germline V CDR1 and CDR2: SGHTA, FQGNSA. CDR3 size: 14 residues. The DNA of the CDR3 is TGTGCCAGCAGCACGGGACAGGGAAATCGGCCCCAGCATTTT. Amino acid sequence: CASSTGQGNRPQHF.

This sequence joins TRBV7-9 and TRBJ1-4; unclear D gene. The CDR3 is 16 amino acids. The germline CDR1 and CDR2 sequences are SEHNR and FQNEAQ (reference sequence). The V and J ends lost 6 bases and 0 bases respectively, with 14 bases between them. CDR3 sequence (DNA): TGTGCCAGCAGTACCGAGCCGATTCCAACTAATGAAAAACTGTTTTTT. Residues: CASSTEPIPTNEKLFF.

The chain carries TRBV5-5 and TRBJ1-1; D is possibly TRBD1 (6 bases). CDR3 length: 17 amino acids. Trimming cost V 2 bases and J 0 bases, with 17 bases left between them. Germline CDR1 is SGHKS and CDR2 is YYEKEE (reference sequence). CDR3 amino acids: CASSLQYPGQMNTEAFF. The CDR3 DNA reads TGTGCCAGCAGCTTACAATACCCTGGACAGATGAACACTGAAGCTTTCTTT. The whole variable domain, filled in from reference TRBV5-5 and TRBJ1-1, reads DAGVTQSPTHLIKTRGQQVTLRCSPISGHKSVSWYQQVLGQGPQFIFQYYEKEERGRGNFPDRFSARQFPNYSSELNVNALLLGDSALYLCASSLQYPGQMNTEAFFGQGTRLTVV.

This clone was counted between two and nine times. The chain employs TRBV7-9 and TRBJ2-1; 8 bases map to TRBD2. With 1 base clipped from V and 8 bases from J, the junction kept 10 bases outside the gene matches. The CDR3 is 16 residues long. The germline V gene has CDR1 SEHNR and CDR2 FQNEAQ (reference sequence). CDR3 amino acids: CASSLDRGGRRHEQFF. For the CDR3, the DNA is TGTGCCAGCAGCTTAGATCGGGGGGGTCGAAGGCATGAGCAGTTCTTC. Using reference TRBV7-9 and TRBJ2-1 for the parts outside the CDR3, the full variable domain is DTGVSQNPRHKITKRGQNVTFRCDPISEHNRLYWYRQTLGQGPEFLTYFQNEAQLEKSRLLSDRFSAERPKGSFSTLEIQRTEQGDSAMYLCASSLDRGGRRHEQFFGPGTRLTVL.

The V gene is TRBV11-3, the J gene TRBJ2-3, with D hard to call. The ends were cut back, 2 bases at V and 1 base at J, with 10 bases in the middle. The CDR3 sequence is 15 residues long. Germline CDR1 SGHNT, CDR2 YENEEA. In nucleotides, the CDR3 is TGTGCCAGCAGCTTAAGTCCTATCCGCACAGATACGCAGTATTTT. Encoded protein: CASSLSPIRTDTQYF.

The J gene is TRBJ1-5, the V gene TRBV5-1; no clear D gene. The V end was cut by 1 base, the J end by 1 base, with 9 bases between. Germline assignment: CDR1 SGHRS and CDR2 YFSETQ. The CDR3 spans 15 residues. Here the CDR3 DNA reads TGCGCCAGCAGCTTGTTTTCGGGGAGCAATCAGCCCCAGCATTTT. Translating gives CASSLFSGSNQPQHF.

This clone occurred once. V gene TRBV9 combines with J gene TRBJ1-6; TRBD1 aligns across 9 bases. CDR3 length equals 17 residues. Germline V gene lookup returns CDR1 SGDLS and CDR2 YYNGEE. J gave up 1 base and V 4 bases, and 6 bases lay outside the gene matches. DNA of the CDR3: TGTGCCAGCAGCCCCCGACAGGGGGGTTCCTATAATTCACCCCTCCACTTT. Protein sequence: CASSPRQGGSYNSPLHF. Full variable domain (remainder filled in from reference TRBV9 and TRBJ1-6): DSGVTQTPKHLITATGQRVTLRCSPRSGDLSVYWYQQSLDQGLQFLIQYYNGEERAKGNILERFSAQQFPDLHSELNLSSLELGDSALYFCASSPRQGGSYNSPLHFGNGTRLTVT.

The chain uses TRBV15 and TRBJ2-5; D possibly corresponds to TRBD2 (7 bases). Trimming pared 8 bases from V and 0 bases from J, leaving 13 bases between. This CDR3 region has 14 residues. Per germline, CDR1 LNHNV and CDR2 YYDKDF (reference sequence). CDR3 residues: CATGGREYQETQYF. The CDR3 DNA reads TGTGCCACCGGGGGGCGGGAGTACCAAGAGACCCAGTACTTC.

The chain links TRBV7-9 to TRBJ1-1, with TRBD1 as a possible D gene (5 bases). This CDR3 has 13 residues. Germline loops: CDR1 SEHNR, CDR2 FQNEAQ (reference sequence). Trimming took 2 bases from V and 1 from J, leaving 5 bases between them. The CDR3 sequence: CASSLRGNTEAFF. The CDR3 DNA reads TGTGCCAGCAGCTTAAGGGGGAACACTGAAGCTTTCTTT. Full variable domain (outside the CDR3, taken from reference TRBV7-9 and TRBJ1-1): DTGVSQNPRHKITKRGQNVTFRCDPISEHNRLYWYRQTLGQGPEFLTYFQNEAQLEKSRLLSDRFSAERPKGSFSTLEIQRTEQGDSAMYLCASSLRGNTEAFFGQGTRLTVV.

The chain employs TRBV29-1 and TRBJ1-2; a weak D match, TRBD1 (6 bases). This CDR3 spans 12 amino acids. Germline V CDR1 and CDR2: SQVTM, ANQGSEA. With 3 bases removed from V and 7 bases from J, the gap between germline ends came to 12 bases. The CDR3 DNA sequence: TGCAGCGTTGAGTCAGGGGTGCGTGGCTACACCTTC. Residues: CSVESGVRGYTF.

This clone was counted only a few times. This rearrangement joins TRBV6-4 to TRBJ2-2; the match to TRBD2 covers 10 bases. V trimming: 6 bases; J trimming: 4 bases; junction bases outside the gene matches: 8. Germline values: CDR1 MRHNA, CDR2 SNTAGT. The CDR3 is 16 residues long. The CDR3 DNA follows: TGTGCCAGCAGCCGCACGAGCGGGGGGGCCACCGGGGAGCTGTTTTTT. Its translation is CASSRTSGGATGELFF.

CDR3 amino acids: CASRDSNGETQYF. CDR3 nucleotides: TGTGCCAGCAGGGACTCTAACGGGGAGACCCAGTACTTC. The V gene is TRBV6-6, the J gene TRBJ2-5; tentatively, D is TRBD2 (5 bases). The length of the CDR3 is 13 residues. The V end lost 6 bases, the J end lost 5 bases, and 13 bases lay between the germline ends. CDR1 is MNHNY, CDR2 SVGAGI, per germline (reference sequence).

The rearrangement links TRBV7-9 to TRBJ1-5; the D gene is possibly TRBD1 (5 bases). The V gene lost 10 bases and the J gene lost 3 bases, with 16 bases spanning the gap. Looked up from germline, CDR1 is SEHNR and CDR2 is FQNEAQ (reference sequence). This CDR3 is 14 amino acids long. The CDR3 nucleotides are TGTGCCATCCAGCCCCAGGGTCACAATCAGCCCCAGCATTTT. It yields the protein CAIQPQGHNQPQHF.

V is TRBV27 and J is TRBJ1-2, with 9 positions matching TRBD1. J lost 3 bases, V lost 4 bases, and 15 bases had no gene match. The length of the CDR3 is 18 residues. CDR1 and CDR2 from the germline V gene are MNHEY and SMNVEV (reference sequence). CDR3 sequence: CASSSMDRGSSGYYGYTF. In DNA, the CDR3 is TGTGCCAGCAGTTCAATGGACAGGGGATCATCCGGTTACTATGGCTACACCTTC.

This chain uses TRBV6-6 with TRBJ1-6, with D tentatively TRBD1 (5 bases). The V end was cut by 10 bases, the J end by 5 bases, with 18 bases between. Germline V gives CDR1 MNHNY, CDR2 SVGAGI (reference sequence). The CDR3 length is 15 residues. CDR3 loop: CATSPGGRNNSPLHF. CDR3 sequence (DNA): TGTGCCACCTCTCCGGGGGGACGGAATAATTCACCCCTCCACTTT.

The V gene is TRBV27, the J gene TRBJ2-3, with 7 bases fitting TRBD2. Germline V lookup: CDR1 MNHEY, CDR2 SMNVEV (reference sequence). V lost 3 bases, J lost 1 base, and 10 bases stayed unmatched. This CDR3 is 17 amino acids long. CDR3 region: CASSFVSRAGGTDTQYF. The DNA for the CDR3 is TGTGCCAGCAGTTTCGTCAGCCGCGCGGGGGGCACAGATACGCAGTATTTT.

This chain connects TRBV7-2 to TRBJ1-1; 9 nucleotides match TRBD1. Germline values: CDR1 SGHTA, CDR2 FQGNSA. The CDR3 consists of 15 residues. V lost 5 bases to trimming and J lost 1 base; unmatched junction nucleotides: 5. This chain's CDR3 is CASSRDRARNTEAFF. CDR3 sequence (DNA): TGTGCCAGCAGCCGGGACAGGGCGAGGAACACTGAAGCTTTCTTT. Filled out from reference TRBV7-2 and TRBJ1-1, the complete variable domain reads GAGVSQSPSNKVTEKGKDVELRCDPISGHTALYWYRQSLGQGLEFLIYFQGNSAPDKSGLPSDRFSAERTGGSVSTLTIQRTQQEDSAVYLCASSRDRARNTEAFFGQGTRLTVV.

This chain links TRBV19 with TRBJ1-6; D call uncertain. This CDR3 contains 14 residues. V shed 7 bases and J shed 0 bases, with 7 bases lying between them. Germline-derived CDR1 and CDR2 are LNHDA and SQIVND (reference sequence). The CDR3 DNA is TGTGCCAGTACGCCCAGCTCCTATAATTCACCCCTCCACTTT. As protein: CASTPSSYNSPLHF.

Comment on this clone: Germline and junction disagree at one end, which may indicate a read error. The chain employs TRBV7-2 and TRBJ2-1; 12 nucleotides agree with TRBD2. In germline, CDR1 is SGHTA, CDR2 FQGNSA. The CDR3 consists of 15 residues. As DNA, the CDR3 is TGTGCCAGCAGCCTAGCGGGGGGGCGGGTGAATGAGCAGTTCTTC. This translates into CASSLAGGRVNEQFF. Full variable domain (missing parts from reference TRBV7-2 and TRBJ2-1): GAGVSQSPSNKVTEKGKDVELRCDPISGHTALYWYRQSLGQGLEFLIYFQGNSAPDKSGLPSDRFSAERTGGSVSTLTIQRTQQEDSAVYLCASSLAGGRVNEQFFGPGTRLTVL.